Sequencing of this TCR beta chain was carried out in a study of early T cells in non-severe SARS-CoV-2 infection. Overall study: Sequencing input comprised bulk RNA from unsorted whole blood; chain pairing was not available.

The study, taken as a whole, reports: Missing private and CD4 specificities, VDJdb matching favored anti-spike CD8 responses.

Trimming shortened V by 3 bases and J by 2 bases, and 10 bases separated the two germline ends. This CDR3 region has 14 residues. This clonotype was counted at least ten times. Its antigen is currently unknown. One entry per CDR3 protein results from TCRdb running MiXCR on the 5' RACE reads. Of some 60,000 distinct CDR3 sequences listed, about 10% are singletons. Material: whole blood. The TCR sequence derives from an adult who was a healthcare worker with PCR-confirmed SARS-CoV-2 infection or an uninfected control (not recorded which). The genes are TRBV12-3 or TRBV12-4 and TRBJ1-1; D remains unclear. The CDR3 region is CASSFSQINTEAFF. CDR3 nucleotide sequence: TGTGCCAGCAGTTTTTCGCAGATAAACACTGAAGCTTTCTTT.